A selection of T cell receptor beta chains follows, all from one sample in a study of OX40 agonist ivuxolimab in advanced cancers. The data were produced by immunoSEQ multiplex PCR, yet TCRdb's version contains in-frame clones alone and is incomplete. The data show 15,000 to 25,000 clones, 68% seen once. This specimen was CD4+ or CD8+ T cells sorted from blood, taken in a trial of the OX40 agonist ivuxolimab. These receptors originate from an adult with an advanced solid tumor such as melanoma, head and neck, liver or kidney cancer. The CDR3 runs from the conserved cysteine through the conserved F or W. The order of the fields is D gene, V gene, J gene, CDR3 protein. A D gene is named only where the DNA matches it firmly.

d_call: NA; v_call: TRBV4-2; j_call: TRBJ2-2; cdr3_aa: CASSQDAGYTGELFF
d_call: TRBD2; v_call: TRBV12-5; j_call: TRBJ2-5; cdr3_aa: CASGLGRGLAGGETQYF
d_call: NA; v_call: TRBV6-6; j_call: TRBJ2-2; cdr3_aa: CASSPGFAGELFF
d_call: TRBD2; v_call: TRBV19; j_call: TRBJ2-1; cdr3_aa: CASSIGLALGGNEQFF
d_call: NA; v_call: TRBV7-9; j_call: TRBJ2-1; cdr3_aa: CASSPPRFLPDDEQFF
d_call: NA; v_call: TRBV7-6; j_call: TRBJ2-1; cdr3_aa: CASSWTLYNEQFF
d_call: NA; v_call: TRBV27; j_call: TRBJ2-1; cdr3_aa: CASSFLTAYNEQFF
d_call: NA; v_call: TRBV6-6; j_call: TRBJ2-7; cdr3_aa: CAVNEGLSYEQYF
d_call: TRBD2; v_call: TRBV9; j_call: TRBJ2-2; cdr3_aa: CASSVWGRAGELFF
d_call: TRBD1; v_call: TRBV19; j_call: TRBJ2-1; cdr3_aa: CASGLGTGSYNEQFF
d_call: TRBD1; v_call: TRBV5-5; j_call: TRBJ1-2; cdr3_aa: CASSTRGEGYYGYTF
d_call: TRBD1; v_call: TRBV6-1; j_call: TRBJ2-7; cdr3_aa: CASSEGTGLEQYF
d_call: TRBD2; v_call: TRBV4-1; j_call: TRBJ2-1; cdr3_aa: CASSQFRRREDNEQFF
d_call: NA; v_call: TRBV5-1; j_call: TRBJ2-3; cdr3_aa: CASSFSPDTTDTQYF
d_call: NA; v_call: TRBV27; j_call: TRBJ2-7; cdr3_aa: CASSLGGKNPYEQYF
d_call: NA; v_call: TRBV5-1; j_call: TRBJ2-6; cdr3_aa: CASSLESPPSGANVLTF
d_call: NA; v_call: TRBV12-2; j_call: TRBJ2-7; cdr3_aa: CASRLALNSEQYF
d_call: TRBD2; v_call: TRBV2; j_call: TRBJ2-7; cdr3_aa: CASSEIPSGSYEQYF
d_call: TRBD2; v_call: TRBV5-1; j_call: TRBJ2-1; cdr3_aa: CASSGFSGSQSYNEQFF
d_call: TRBD1; v_call: TRBV19; j_call: TRBJ1-5; cdr3_aa: CASKVGRGNNQPQHF
d_call: TRBD2; v_call: TRBV27; j_call: TRBJ2-3; cdr3_aa: CASSSGTSGRWDTQYF
d_call: NA; v_call: TRBV27; j_call: TRBJ2-1; cdr3_aa: CASSTQGSRGVYNEQFF
d_call: TRBD1; v_call: TRBV7-7; j_call: TRBJ1-5; cdr3_aa: CASSLKLDRGGYQPQHF
d_call: TRBD1; v_call: TRBV6-1; j_call: TRBJ1-2; cdr3_aa: CASSEGRTGSYTF
d_call: TRBD1; v_call: TRBV7-2; j_call: TRBJ2-7; cdr3_aa: CASSLGTGKMEQYF
d_call: NA; v_call: TRBV28; j_call: TRBJ2-7; cdr3_aa: CASSLRDSYYEQYF
d_call: TRBD2; v_call: TRBV19; j_call: TRBJ2-5; cdr3_aa: CASSIGVSGGWFETQYF
d_call: NA; v_call: TRBV5-6; j_call: TRBJ1-4; cdr3_aa: CASSFGPGDEKLFF
d_call: TRBD2; v_call: TRBV6-4; j_call: TRBJ2-3; cdr3_aa: CASSPDGGAADTQYF
d_call: TRBD1; v_call: TRBV5-4; j_call: TRBJ1-2; cdr3_aa: CASSQDLGTANYGYTF
d_call: NA; v_call: TRBV6-5; j_call: TRBJ1-3; cdr3_aa: CASRISDRSGNTIYF
d_call: TRBD1; v_call: TRBV7-9; j_call: TRBJ1-1; cdr3_aa: CASRLPTGINTEAFF
d_call: NA; v_call: TRBV11-2; j_call: TRBJ2-3; cdr3_aa: CASSFLGSTDTQYF
d_call: NA; v_call: TRBV7-8; j_call: TRBJ2-7; cdr3_aa: CASSLGMGASEQYF
d_call: NA; v_call: TRBV5-1; j_call: TRBJ2-5; cdr3_aa: CASSLNSYYQETQYF
d_call: TRBD2; v_call: TRBV5-1; j_call: TRBJ2-1; cdr3_aa: CASSILSGGTDNEQFF
d_call: NA; v_call: TRBV15; j_call: TRBJ1-4; cdr3_aa: CATSNGLNDEKLFF
d_call: NA; v_call: TRBV15; j_call: TRBJ2-7; cdr3_aa: CATSRDRGHSYEQYF
d_call: TRBD1; v_call: TRBV19; j_call: TRBJ2-1; cdr3_aa: CASSMGTGWYNEQFF
d_call: TRBD1; v_call: TRBV27; j_call: TRBJ2-1; cdr3_aa: CASSLSRDRGVEGYNEQFF
d_call: NA; v_call: TRBV28; j_call: TRBJ2-7; cdr3_aa: CASSLNRAYEQYF
d_call: TRBD2; v_call: TRBV2; j_call: TRBJ2-7; cdr3_aa: CASSDTGLAGEQYF
d_call: NA; v_call: TRBV20-1; j_call: TRBJ1-1; cdr3_aa: CSARLWGEAFF
d_call: NA; v_call: TRBV15; j_call: TRBJ1-2; cdr3_aa: CATSRDRKQPNYGYTF
d_call: NA; v_call: TRBV2; j_call: TRBJ1-3; cdr3_aa: CASSGGSPGSGNTIYF
d_call: NA; v_call: TRBV6-1; j_call: TRBJ2-1; cdr3_aa: CASSEAGQWDLNEQFF
d_call: NA; v_call: TRBV28; j_call: TRBJ2-2; cdr3_aa: CASRSHGSGPGELFF
d_call: NA; v_call: TRBV6-6; j_call: TRBJ2-7; cdr3_aa: CASSYSVTGSYEQYF
d_call: NA; v_call: TRBV15; j_call: TRBJ2-3; cdr3_aa: CATSRDELVGTDTQYF
d_call: NA; v_call: TRBV28; j_call: TRBJ1-1; cdr3_aa: CASSLGQGFRTEAFF
d_call: TRBD1; v_call: TRBV6-6; j_call: TRBJ1-2; cdr3_aa: CASSHGQGSGYTF
d_call: NA; v_call: TRBV6-6; j_call: TRBJ2-2; cdr3_aa: CASSPGGRVVTGELFF
d_call: NA; v_call: TRBV19; j_call: TRBJ1-1; cdr3_aa: CASRWTHYYTEAFF